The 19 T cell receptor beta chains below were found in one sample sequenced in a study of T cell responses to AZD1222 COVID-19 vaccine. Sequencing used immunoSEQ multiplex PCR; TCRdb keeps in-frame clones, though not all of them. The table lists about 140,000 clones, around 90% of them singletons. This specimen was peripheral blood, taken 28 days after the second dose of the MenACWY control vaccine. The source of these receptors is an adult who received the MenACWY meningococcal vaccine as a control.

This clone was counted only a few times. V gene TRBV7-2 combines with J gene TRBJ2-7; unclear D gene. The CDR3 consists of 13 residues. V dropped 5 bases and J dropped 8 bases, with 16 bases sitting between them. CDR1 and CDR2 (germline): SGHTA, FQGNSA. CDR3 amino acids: CASSPGIPGKQYF. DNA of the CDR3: TGTGCCAGCAGCCCTGGGATTCCCGGCAAGCAGTACTTC. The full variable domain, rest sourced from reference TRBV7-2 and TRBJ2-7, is GAGVSQSPSNKVTEKGKDVELRCDPISGHTALYWYRQSLGQGLEFLIYFQGNSAPDKSGLPSDRFSAERTGGSVSTLTIQRTQQEDSAVYLCASSPGIPGKQYFGPGTRLTVT.

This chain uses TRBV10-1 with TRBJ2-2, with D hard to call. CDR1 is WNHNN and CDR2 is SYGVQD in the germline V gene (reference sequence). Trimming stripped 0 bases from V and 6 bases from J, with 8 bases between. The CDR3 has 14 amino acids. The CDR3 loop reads CASSESQRPGELFF. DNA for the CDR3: TGCGCCAGCAGTGAGTCACAGAGACCCGGGGAGCTGTTTTTT.

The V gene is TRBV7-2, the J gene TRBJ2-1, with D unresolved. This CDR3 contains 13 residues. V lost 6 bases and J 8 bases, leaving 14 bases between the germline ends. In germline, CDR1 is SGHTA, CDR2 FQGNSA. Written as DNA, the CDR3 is TGTGCCAGCAGTCTCGCCTGGACCGATGAGCAGTTCTTC. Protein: CASSLAWTDEQFF.

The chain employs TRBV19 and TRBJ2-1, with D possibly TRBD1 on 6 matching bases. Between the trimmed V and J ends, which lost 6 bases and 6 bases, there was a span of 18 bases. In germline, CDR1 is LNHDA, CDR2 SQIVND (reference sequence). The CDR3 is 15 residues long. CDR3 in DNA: TGTGCCAGTAGCCCACAGGGCGCAGGGACCAATGAGCAGTTCTTC. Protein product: CASSPQGAGTNEQFF.

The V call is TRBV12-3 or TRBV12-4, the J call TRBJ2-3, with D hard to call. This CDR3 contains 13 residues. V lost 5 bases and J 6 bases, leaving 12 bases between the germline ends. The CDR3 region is CASSTYGSDTQYF. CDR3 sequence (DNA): TGTGCCAGCAGTACCTATGGTTCCGATACGCAGTATTTT.

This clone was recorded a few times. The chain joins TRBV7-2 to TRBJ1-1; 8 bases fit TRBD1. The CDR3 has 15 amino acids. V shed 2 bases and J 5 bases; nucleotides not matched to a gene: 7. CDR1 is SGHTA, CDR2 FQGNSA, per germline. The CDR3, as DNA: TGTGCCAGCAGCTTATATCAGGGGGCGAGGACTGAAGCTTTCTTT. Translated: CASSLYQGARTEAFF.

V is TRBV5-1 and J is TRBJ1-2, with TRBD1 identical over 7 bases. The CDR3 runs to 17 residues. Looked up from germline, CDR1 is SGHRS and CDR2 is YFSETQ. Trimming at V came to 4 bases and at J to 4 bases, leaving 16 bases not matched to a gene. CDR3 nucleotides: TGCGCCAGCAGCACGCTTGGGACTAACAGGGGTCTCTATGGCTACACCTTC. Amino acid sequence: CASSTLGTNRGLYGYTF.

The CDR3 is CSASAAGANQPQHF. The DNA of the CDR3 is TGCAGTGCTAGTGCAGCAGGGGCCAATCAGCCCCAGCATTTT. The chain recombines TRBV20-1 with TRBJ1-5; D is perhaps TRBD1 (6 bases). Trimming cost V 3 bases and J 3 bases, with 12 bases left between them. This CDR3 spans 14 amino acids. Per germline, CDR1 DFQATT and CDR2 SNEGSKA (reference sequence).

CDR3 loop: CASSPQTGRNTYEQYF. In nucleotides, the CDR3 is TGTGCCAGCTCACCCCAGACAGGGAGGAACACCTACGAGCAGTACTTC. The genes are TRBV18 and TRBJ2-7, with D perhaps matching TRBD1 (7 bases). The V end lost 3 bases, the J end lost 2 bases, and 17 bases lay between the germline ends. This CDR3 is 16 amino acids long. Germline V gives CDR1 KGHSH, CDR2 LQKENI.

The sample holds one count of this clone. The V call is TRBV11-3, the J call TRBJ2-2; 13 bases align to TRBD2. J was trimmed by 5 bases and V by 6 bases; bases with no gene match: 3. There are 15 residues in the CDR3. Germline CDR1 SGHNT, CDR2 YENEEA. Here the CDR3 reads CASRRTSGSTGELFF. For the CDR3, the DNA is TGTGCCAGCAGAAGGACTAGCGGGAGTACCGGGGAGCTGTTTTTT.

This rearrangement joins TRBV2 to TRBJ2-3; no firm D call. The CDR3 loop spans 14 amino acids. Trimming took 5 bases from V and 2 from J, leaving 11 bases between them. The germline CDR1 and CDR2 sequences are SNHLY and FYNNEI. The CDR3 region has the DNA TGTGCCAGCAGTCGGTCGGAGAACACAGATACGCAGTATTTT. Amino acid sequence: CASSRSENTDTQYF.

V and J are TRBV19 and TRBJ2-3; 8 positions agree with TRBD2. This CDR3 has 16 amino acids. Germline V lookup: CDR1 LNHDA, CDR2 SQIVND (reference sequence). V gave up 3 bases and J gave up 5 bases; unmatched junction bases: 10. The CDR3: CASSINAGGRGDTQYF. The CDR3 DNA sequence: TGTGCCAGTAGTATTAACGCGGGGGGCCGGGGAGATACGCAGTATTTT.

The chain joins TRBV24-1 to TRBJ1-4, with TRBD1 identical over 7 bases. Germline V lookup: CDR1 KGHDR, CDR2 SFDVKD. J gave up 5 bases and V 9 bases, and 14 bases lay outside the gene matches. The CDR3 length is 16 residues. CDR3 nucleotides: TGTGCCACCTCCGGACAGGTTGCCCCTGAAAATGAAAAACTGTTTTTT. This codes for CATSGQVAPENEKLFF.

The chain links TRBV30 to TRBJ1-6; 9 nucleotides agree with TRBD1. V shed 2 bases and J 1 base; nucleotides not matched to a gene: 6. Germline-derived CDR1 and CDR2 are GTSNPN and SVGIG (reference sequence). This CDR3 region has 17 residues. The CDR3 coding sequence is TGTGCCTGGAGTATAGACAGGGGGACATCCTATAATTCACCCCTCCACTTT. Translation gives CAWSIDRGTSYNSPLHF.

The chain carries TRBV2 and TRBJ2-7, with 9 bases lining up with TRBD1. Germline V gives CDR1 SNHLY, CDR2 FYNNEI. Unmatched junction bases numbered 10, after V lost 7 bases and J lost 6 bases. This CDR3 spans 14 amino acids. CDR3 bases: TGTGCCAGCAAACCGGGACAGGGATCGTTCGAGCAGTACTTC. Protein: CASKPGQGSFEQYF.

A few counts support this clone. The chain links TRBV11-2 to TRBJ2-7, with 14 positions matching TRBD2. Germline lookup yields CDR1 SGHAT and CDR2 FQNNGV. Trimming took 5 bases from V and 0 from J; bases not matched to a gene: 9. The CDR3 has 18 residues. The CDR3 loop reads CASSKRTSGGPSSYEQYF. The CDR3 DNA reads TGTGCCAGCAGCAAAAGGACTAGCGGGGGGCCGAGCTCCTACGAGCAGTACTTC.

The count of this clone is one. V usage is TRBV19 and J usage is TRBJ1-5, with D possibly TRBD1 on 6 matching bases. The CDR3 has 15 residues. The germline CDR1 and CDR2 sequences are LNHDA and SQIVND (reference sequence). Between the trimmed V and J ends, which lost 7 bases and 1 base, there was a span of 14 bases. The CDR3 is CASNGQRMSNQPQHF. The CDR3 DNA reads TGTGCCAGTAATGGACAGCGGATGAGCAATCAGCCCCAGCATTTT.

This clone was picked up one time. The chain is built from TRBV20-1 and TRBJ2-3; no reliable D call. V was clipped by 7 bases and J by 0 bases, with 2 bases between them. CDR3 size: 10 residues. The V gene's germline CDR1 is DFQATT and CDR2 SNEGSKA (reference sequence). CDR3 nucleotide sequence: TGCAGTGGCAGCACAGATACGCAGTATTTT. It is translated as CSGSTDTQYF.

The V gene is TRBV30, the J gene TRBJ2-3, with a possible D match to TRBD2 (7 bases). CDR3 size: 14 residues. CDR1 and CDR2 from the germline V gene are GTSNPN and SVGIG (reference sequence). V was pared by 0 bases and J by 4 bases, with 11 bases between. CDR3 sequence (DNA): TGTGCCTGGAGTGTAGGGGGGGAGGCAGATACGCAGTATTTT. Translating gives CAWSVGGEADTQYF.